Below, one T cell receptor beta chain is given with its context. Its antigen remains unidentified. The sample contains more than one DNA sequence encoding this CDR3. Profiling relied on immunoSEQ multiplex PCR, and the TCRdb table lists in-frame clones only, not all of them. Here the sample spans about 680,000 clones, more than 70% being singletons. The treatment was: around 19 received Ad26.COV2.S at low or high dose, single or two shots; several received placebo; per-sample allocation not given. Samples were taken on day 63 after the first vaccine or placebo injection. An Ad26 vector expressing Wuhan-strain SARS-CoV-2 spike served as the vaccine. The sample comes from a study of Ad26.COV2.S vaccination and SARS-CoV-2 variants. Study-wide findings and caveats: For non-spike TCRs, breadth in vaccine recipients resembled that in placebo recipients. In vaccinated individuals, spike-specific CD8+ and CD4+ T cell responses reportedly displayed substantial breadth.

This CDR3 region has 14 residues. V lost 1 base and J 4 bases, leaving 10 bases between the germline ends. Germline V gene data show CDR1 as LGHDT and CDR2 as YNNKEL (reference sequence). The source of this sequence is a person between 18 and 59 years old who received the Ad26.COV2.S COVID-19 vaccine or a placebo. Sequencing was performed on peripheral blood, taken in a trial of Ad26.COV2.S vaccine versus placebo. The chain uses TRBV3-1 (or the pseudogene TRBV3-2) and TRBJ1-1; D unresolved. CDR3 loop: CASSQGRVGTEAFF. CDR3 nucleotides: TGTGCCAGCAGCCAAGGAAGGGTAGGCACTGAAGCTTTCTTT.